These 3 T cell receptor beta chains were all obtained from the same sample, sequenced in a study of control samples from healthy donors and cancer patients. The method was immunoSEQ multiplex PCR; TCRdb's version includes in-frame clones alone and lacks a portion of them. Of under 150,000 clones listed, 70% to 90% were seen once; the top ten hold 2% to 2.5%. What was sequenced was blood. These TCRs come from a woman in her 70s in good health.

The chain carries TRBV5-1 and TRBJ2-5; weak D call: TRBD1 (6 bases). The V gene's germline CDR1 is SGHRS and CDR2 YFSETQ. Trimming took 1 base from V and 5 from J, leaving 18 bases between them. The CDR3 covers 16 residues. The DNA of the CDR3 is TGCGCCAGCAGCTTGACCGAACAGGGCATAGGGGAGACCCAGTACTTC. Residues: CASSLTEQGIGETQYF.

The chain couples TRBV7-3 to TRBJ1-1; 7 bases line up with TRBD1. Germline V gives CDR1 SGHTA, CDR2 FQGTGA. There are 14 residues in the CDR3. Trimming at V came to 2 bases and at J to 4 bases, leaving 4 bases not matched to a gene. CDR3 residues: CASSLGGDSTEAFF. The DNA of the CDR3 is TGTGCCAGCAGCTTAGGGGGGGACAGCACTGAAGCTTTCTTT.

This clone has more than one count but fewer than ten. The CDR3 DNA sequence: TGTGCCAGCAGGGGGACCGGTAACAATGAGCAGTTCTTC. Encoded protein: CASRGTGNNEQFF. This chain uses TRBV12-3 or TRBV12-4 with TRBJ2-1; D assignment may be TRBD1 or TRBD2 (5 bases each). The ends were cut back, 6 bases at V and 5 bases at J, with 11 bases in the middle. The CDR3 consists of 13 residues.